This T cell receptor beta chain was profiled in a study of T cells after posttransplantation cyclophosphamide. Clones were read by immunoSEQ multiplex PCR, and TCRdb kept only the in-frame ones, dropping some. The sample shows 20,000 to 30,000 clones, none of them appearing just once. V gave up 3 bases and J gave up 3 bases, with 23 bases separating them. The CDR3 extends over 17 amino acids. Germline values: CDR1 GTSNPN, CDR2 SVGIG (reference sequence). This clone was seen ten or more times. Its matching antigen is unknown. Study conclusions and caveats: Recipient CMV seropositivity and CMV reactivation strongly tracked TRB clonality.

The chain employs TRBV30 and TRBJ1-2; TRBD1 is a possible D gene (6 bases). The receptor comes from a woman in her fifties or sixties in good health, CMV-negative, and a related stem cell transplant donor. Source material: PBMCs. CDR3 nucleotides: TGTGCCTGGAGAGGACCCGGGACACCATCGAGGGACTATGGCTACACCTTC. This encodes CAWRGPGTPSRDYGYTF.